This section outlines one TCR beta chain sequence together with its context. No antigen is known for it. This specimen comes from a study of cytomegalovirus exposure and HLA in healthy donors. In the study overall: Researchers previously reported finding roughly 120 million unique TCR beta sequences from 170 million or so T cells.

Trimming took 6 bases from V and 10 from J; bases not matched to a gene: 14. CDR1 is LNHDA and CDR2 is SQIVND in the germline V gene (reference sequence). This CDR3 is built from 15 residues. A multiplex PCR was run with 60 Vbeta primers and 13 Jbeta primers. The method was immunoSEQ multiplex PCR; TCRdb's version includes in-frame clones alone and lacks a portion of them. The sample lists some 140,000 clones; 55% to 80% were seen once. Study findings and constraints: Most likely, a cluster of highly shared sequence variants arose as a sequencing artifact. TRBV6-2, TRBV6-3 and some other V segments were excluded as indistinguishable. According to reports, the classifier identified cytomegalovirus status with high specificity and sensitivity.

The sequence was collected from a woman aged 40 to 50 in good health and CMV-seronegative. Sequenced sample: PBMCs. V and J are TRBV19 and TRBJ2-1; 8 nucleotides agree with TRBD2. DNA for the CDR3: TGTGCCAGTAGACCTACTAGCGGACACGCCACGGAGCAGTTCTTC. This translates into CASRPTSGHATEQFF.